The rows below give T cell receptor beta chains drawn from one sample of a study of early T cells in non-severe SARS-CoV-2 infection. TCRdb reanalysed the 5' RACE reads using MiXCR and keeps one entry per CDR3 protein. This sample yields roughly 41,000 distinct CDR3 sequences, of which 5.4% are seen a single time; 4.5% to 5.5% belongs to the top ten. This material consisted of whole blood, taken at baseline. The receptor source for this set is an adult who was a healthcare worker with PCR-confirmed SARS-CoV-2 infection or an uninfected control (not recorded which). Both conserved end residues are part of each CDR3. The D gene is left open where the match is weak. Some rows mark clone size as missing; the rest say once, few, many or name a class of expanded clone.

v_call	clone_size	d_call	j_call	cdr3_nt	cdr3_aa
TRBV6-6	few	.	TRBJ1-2	TGTGCCAGCTTTTCGGACAACTCAAACTATGGCTACACCTTC	CASFSDNSNYGYTF
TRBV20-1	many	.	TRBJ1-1	TGCAGTGCTAGAGTGGTAGACCGCGACACTGAAGCTTTCTTT	CSARVVDRDTEAFF
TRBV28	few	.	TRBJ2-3	TGTGCCAGCAGTCCTTCTAGCACAGATACGCAGTATTTT	CASSPSSTDTQYF
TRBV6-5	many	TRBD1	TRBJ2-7	TGTGCCAGCAGTAGGGACAGGGGGCACGAGCAGTACTTC	CASSRDRGHEQYF
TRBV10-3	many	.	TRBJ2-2	TGTGCCATCAGCCCTCAGGGGCCTCTAACCGGGGAGCTGTTTTTT	CAISPQGPLTGELFF
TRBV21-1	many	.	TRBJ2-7	TGTGCCAGCAGCCACTTATACAGGGTTTCCGAGCAGTACTTC	CASSHLYRVSEQYF
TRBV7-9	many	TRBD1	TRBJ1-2	TGTGCCGGGGGGCGGGACAGGCTCTTCGGCTACACCTTC	CAGGRDRLFGYTF
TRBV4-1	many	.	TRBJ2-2	TGCGCCAGCAGCCTGTGGCAGGGCTACACCGGGGAGCTGTTTTTT	CASSLWQGYTGELFF
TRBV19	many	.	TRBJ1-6	TGTGCCAGTAGTGTTGACGGCGGTCTAAATTCACCCCTCCACTTT	CASSVDGGLNSPLHF
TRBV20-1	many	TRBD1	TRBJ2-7	TGCAGTGCTTCGATGGGACAGCCCTACGAGCAGTACTTC	CSASMGQPYEQYF
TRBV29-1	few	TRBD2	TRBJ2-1	TGCAGCGTTGAGACGGGACTAGCGGGAAGGGGTGAGCAGTTCTTC	CSVETGLAGRGEQFF
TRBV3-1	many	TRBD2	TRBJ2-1	TGTGCCAGCAGCCCGGGACTAGCACAAAGACTGCAGTTCTTC	CASSPGLAQRLQFF
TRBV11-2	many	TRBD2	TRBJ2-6	TGTGCCAGCAGCCCGGGACTAGCGGGAGACCTGAGGGGGGCCAACGTCCTGACTTTC	CASSPGLAGDLRGANVLTF
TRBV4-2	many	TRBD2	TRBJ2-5	TGTGCCAGCAGCCAAGGGGCTAGCGGGAGTTTAGGAGAGACCCAGTACTTC	CASSQGASGSLGETQYF
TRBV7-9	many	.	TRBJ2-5	TGTGCCAGCAGCGAGGTCGCGGAGACCCAGTACTTC	CASSEVAETQYF
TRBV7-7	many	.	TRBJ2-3	TGTGCCAGCAGCCTAACACACCCAGCGAGCACAGATACGCAGTATTTT	CASSLTHPASTDTQYF
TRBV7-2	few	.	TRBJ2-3	TGTGCCAGCAGCTCTTCCGGGAGCACGATTAAGAATACGCAGTATTTT	CASSSSGSTIKNTQYF
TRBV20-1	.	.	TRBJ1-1	TGCAGTGCCAACGACGGGATGTACACTGAAGCTTTCTTT	CSANDGMYTEAFF
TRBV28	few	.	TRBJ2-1	TGTGCCAGCAGTTTACCCTACAATGAGCAGTTCTTC	CASSLPYNEQFF
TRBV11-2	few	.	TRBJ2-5	TGTGCCAGCAGCTTAATCCCGGGGGCCCAGTACTTC	CASSLIPGAQYF
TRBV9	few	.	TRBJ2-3	TGTGCCAGCAGCTTAGGGCCATCCACAGATACGCAGTATTTT	CASSLGPSTDTQYF
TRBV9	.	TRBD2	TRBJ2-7	TGTGCCAGCAGCGTAGGGGGACTAGCGGGAGATCAGAACGAGCAGTACTTC	CASSVGGLAGDQNEQYF
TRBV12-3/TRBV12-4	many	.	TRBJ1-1	TGTGCCAGCAGTTCAATGGGGGGAGCTAAAGCTTTCTTT	CASSSMGGAKAFF
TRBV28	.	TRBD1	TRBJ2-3	TGTGCCAGCAAGTGGGACAGGGCCACAGATACGCAGTATTTT	CASKWDRATDTQYF
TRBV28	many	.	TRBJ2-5	.	CASTRKVAGGAWDF
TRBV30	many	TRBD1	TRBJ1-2	TGTGCCGTGACAGGGGGTGACGGAAACTATGGCTACACCTTC	CAVTGGDGNYGYTF
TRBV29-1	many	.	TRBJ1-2	TGCAGCGTTGAAGATAACTATGGCTACACCTTC	CSVEDNYGYTF
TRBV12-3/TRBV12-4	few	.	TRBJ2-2	TGTGCCAGCAGTTTAGCGTCAGGGAATCCCGGGGAGCTGTTTTTT	CASSLASGNPGELFF
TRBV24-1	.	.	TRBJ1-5	TGTGCCACCAGTGGAGGGCTTGATCAGCCCCAGCATTTT	CATSGGLDQPQHF
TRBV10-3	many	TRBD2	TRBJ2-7	TGTGCCATCAGTGGGACTAGCGCTACCTACGAGCAGTACTTC	CAISGTSATYEQYF